This is a list of T cell receptor beta chains from one sample in a study of blood T cells in healthy people across ages. TCRdb used MiXCR to reprocess the 5' RACE reads, holding one entry per CDR3 protein. The table shows 1 million or so distinct CDR3 sequences, with around 43% occurring only once. Sequencing was performed on blood. The receptor source for this set is a woman in her sixties or seventies in good health. Both conserved end residues are part of each CDR3. D genes are given only for firm matches. Expanded clones get a size class; other rows say once, few or many, or leave the size out.

j_call cdr3_length d_call v_call clone_size cdr3_aa cdr3_nt
TRBJ2-5 16 TRBD1 TRBV6-4 . CASSKDPGQGQETQYF TGTGCCAGCAGTAAAGACCCGGGACAGGGGCAAGAGACCCAGTACTTC
TRBJ2-1 18 TRBD1 TRBV7-6 . CASSLGTGATSSYNEQFF TGTGCCAGCAGCCTCGGGACAGGGGCCACGAGCTCCTACAATGAGCAGTTCTTC
TRBJ2-7 16 . TRBV4-2 few CASSQDTGGFSYEQYF TGTGCCAGCAGCCAGGACACCGGGGGCTTCTCCTACGAGCAGTACTTC
TRBJ2-7 17 TRBD2 TRBV20-1 . CSARSGTAGLDSYEQYF TGCAGTGCTAGATCAGGAACCGCGGGACTAGACTCCTACGAGCAGTACTTC
TRBJ2-1 13 . TRBV12-3/TRBV12-4 . CASSRTSLNEQFF TGTGCCAGCAGTCGAACTAGCCTAAATGAGCAGTTCTTC
TRBJ2-4 16 . TRBV2 . CASSEETFLAKNIQYF TGTGCCAGCAGTGAAGAGACGTTCCTAGCCAAAAACATTCAGTACTTC
TRBJ2-1 21 TRBD2 TRBV5-1 few CASSLGVRRLAGGSSYNEQFF TGCGCCAGCAGCTTGGGAGTCCGGCGTCTAGCGGGAGGCAGCTCCTACAATGAGCAGTTCTTC
TRBJ2-7 18 TRBD2 TRBV15 once CATSRDHPWDYKPDEQYF TGTGCCACCAGCAGAGATCATCCCTGGGACTACAAGCCAGACGAGCAGTACTTC
TRBJ2-7 14 . TRBV28 . CASSSLGGGYEQYF TGTGCCAGCAGCTCCCTCGGTGGTGGCTACGAGCAGTACTTC
TRBJ2-7 15 TRBD1 TRBV27 . CASSFSTGYIYEQYF TGTGCCAGCAGTTTTTCGACAGGGTATATATACGAGCAGTACTTC
TRBJ2-1 12 . TRBV13 few CASRYQGAEQFF TGTGCCAGCCGCTACCAGGGCGCGGAGCAGTTCTTC
TRBJ2-7 12 . TRBV6-1 . CASSVVSYEQYF TGTGCCAGCAGTGTTGTCAGCTACGAGCAGTACTTC
TRBJ1-5 13 TRBD1 TRBV28 . CASGTGINQPQHF TGTGCCAGCGGGACAGGCATAAATCAGCCCCAGCATTTT
TRBJ2-2 14 . TRBV5-1 few CASSLVVDTGELFF TGCGCCAGCAGCTTGGTAGTAGACACCGGGGAGCTGTTTTTT
TRBJ2-7 10 . TRBV27 many CASGLYEQYF TGTGCCAGCGGACTCTACGAGCAGTACTTC
TRBJ2-1 22 TRBD2 TRBV11-1 . CASSLSYWGQEGTNSSYNEQFF TGTGCCAGCAGCTTATCGTATTGGGGTCAAGAGGGGACTAATAGCTCCTACAATGAGCAGTTCTTC
TRBJ2-7 13 TRBD2 TRBV7-3 many CASSLMGLAEQYF TGTGCCAGCAGCTTAATGGGACTAGCCGAGCAGTACTTC
TRBJ2-1 15 TRBD2 TRBV6-6 . CAGSASGRAGNEQFF TGTGCCGGCAGTGCGAGCGGGAGGGCCGGGAATGAGCAGTTCTTC
TRBJ2-3 15 . TRBV7-2 . CASSFRTEPTDTQYF TGTGCCAGCAGCTTCCGGACAGAACCCACAGATACGCAGTATTTT
TRBJ1-1 13 . TRBV6-1 . CASSEWQNTEAFF TGTGCCAGCAGTGAGTGGCAGAACACTGAAGCTTTCTTT
TRBJ2-7 14 TRBD2 TRBV12-3/TRBV12-4 many CASSKTSGGYEQYF TGTGCCAGCAGTAAAACTAGCGGGGGTTACGAGCAGTACTTC
TRBJ2-7 13 . TRBV3-1 few CASSQDPTGEQYF TGTGCCAGCAGCCAAGATCCAACGGGGGAGCAGTACTTC
TRBJ2-1 14 . TRBV7-8 . CASSYRRHDNEQFF TGTGCCAGCAGCTACCGACGCCATGACAATGAGCAGTTCTTC
TRBJ2-1 14 . TRBV27 . CASSLPEGGSRQFF TGTGCCAGCAGTTTACCGGAGGGGGGATCGAGGCAGTTCTTC